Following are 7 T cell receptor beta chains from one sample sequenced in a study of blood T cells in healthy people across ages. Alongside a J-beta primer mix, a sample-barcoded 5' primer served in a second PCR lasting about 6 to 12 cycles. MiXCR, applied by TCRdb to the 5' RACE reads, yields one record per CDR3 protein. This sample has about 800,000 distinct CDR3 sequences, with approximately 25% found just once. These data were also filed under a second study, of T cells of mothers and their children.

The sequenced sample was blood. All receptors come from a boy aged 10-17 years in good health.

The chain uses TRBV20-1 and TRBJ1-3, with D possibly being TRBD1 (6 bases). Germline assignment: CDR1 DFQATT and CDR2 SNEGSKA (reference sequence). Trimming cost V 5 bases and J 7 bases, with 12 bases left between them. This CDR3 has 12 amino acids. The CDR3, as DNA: TGCAGTGCTCCCGGGGGGGCTAACACCATATATTTT. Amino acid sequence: CSAPGGANTIYF.

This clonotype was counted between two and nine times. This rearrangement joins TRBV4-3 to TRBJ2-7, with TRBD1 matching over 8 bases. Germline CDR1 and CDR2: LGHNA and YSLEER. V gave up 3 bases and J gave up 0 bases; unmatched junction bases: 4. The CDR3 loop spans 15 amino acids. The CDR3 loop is CASSQGQASSYEQYF. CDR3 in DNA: TGCGCCAGCAGCCAGGGACAGGCAAGCTCCTACGAGCAGTACTTC.

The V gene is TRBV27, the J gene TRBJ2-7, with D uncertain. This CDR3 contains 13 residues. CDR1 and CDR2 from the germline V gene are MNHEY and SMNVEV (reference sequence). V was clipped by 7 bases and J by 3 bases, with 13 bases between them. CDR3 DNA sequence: TGTGCCAGCAAAGGATCTACGGGCTACGAGCAGTACTTC. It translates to CASKGSTGYEQYF.

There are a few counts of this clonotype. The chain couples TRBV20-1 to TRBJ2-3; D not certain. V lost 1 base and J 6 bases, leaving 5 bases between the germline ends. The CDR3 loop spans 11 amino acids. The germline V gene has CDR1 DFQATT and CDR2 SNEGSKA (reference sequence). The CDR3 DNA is TGCAGTGCTAGAGTCGGGGATACGCAGTATTTT. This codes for CSARVGDTQYF.

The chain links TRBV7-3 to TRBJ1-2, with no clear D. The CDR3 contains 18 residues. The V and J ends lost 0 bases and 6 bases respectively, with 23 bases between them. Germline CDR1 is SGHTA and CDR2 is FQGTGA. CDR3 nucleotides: TGTGCCAGCAGCTTAACCGGCGGAGACGAAGGCTTTATGGATGGCTACACCTTC. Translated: CASSLTGGDEGFMDGYTF.

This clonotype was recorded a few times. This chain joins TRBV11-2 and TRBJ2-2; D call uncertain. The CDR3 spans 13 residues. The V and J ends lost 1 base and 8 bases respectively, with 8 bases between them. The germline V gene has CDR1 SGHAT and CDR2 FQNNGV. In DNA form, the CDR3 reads TGTGCCAGCAGCTTAGTAGACTGGGGGGAGCTGTTTTTT. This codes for CASSLVDWGELFF. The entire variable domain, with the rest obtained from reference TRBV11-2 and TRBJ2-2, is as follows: EAGVAQSPRYKIIEKRQSVAFWCNPISGHATLYWYQQILGQGPKLLIQFQNNGVVDDSQLPKDRFSAERLKGVDSTLKIQPAKLEDSAVYLCASSLVDWGELFFGEGSRLTVL.

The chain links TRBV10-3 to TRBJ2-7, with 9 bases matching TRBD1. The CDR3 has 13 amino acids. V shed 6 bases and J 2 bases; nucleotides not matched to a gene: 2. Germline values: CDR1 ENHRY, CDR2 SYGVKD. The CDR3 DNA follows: TGTGCCATCAGCCGGGACAGGGCCTACGAGCAGTACTTC. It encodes CAISRDRAYEQYF.